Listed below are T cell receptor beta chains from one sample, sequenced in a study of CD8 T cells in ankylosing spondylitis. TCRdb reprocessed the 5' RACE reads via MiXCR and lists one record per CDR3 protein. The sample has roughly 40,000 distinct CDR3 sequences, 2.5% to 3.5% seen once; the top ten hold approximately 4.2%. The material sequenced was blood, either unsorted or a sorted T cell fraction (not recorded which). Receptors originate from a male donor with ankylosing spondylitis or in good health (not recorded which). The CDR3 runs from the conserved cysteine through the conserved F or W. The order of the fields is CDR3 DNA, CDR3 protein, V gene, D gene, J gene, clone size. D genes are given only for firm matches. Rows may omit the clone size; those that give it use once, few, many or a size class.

DNA: TGTGCCAGCAGCGGACTTACAGGGCGGTCGGGAAAACTGTTTTTT
CDR3: CASSGLTGRSGKLFF
V: TRBV9
D: NA
J: TRBJ1-4
size: many

DNA: TGTGCCAGCAGCGTGGCGGGGGAGTCAGTCTACGAGCAGTACTTC
CDR3: CASSVAGESVYEQYF
V: TRBV9
D: TRBD2
J: TRBJ2-7
size: many

DNA: TGTGCCAGCAGCTTTCGCGCAGGGGAATCCTACGAGCAGTACTTC
CDR3: CASSFRAGESYEQYF
V: TRBV9
D: NA
J: TRBJ2-7
size: many

DNA: TGTGCCAGCAGCGTAAACAGGGGGCTTTCACACAATGAGCAGTTCTTC
CDR3: CASSVNRGLSHNEQFF
V: TRBV9
D: TRBD1
J: TRBJ2-1
size: many

DNA: TGTGCCAGCAGCGTAGGGGCTAGCGGGAAAGCCGGGGAGCTGTTTTTT
CDR3: CASSVGASGKAGELFF
V: TRBV9
D: TRBD2
J: TRBJ2-2
size: many

DNA: TGTGCCAGCAGCGTGACGGGAGCGTGGGAAGAGACCCAGTACTTC
CDR3: CASSVTGAWEETQYF
V: TRBV9
D: NA
J: TRBJ2-5
size: many

DNA: TGTGCCAGCAGCGAAACTAGCCCGTCCTACAATGAGCAGTTCTTC
CDR3: CASSETSPSYNEQFF
V: TRBV9
D: NA
J: TRBJ2-1
size: many

DNA: TGTGCCAGCAGCGTCGACTTGAGCTCCTACAATGAGCAGTTCTTC
CDR3: CASSVDLSSYNEQFF
V: TRBV9
D: NA
J: TRBJ2-1
size: many

DNA: TGTGCCAGCAGCGAGGGACAGGGAGAGACCCAGTACTTC
CDR3: CASSEGQGETQYF
V: TRBV9
D: TRBD1
J: TRBJ2-5
size: many

DNA: TGTGCCAGCAGCGCGGGGCCCCAAGAGACCCAGTACTTC
CDR3: CASSAGPQETQYF
V: TRBV9
D: NA
J: TRBJ2-5
size: many

DNA: TGTGCCAGCAGCGACCGGGGACAGGGGAACACCGGGGAGCTGTTTTTT
CDR3: CASSDRGQGNTGELFF
V: TRBV9
D: TRBD1
J: TRBJ2-2
size: few

DNA: TGTGCCAGCAGTCGGTCGGGTGAGGGTGAGCAGTTCTTC
CDR3: CASSRSGEGEQFF
V: TRBV9
D: NA
J: TRBJ2-1
size: many

DNA: TGTGCCAGCAGCGTCATTAGCGGGGGTTACAATGAGCAGTTCTTC
CDR3: CASSVISGGYNEQFF
V: TRBV9
D: TRBD2
J: TRBJ2-1
size: many

DNA: TGTGCCAGCAGCGTAGGCGCGATACTAGCGGGAGTAAGTGATGAGCAGTTCTTC
CDR3: CASSVGAILAGVSDEQFF
V: TRBV9
D: TRBD2
J: TRBJ2-1
size: many

DNA: TGTGCCAGCAGCCAGTCAGGAATCAATCAGCCCCAGCATTTT
CDR3: CASSQSGINQPQHF
V: TRBV9
D: NA
J: TRBJ1-5
size: few

DNA: TGTGCCCCCAGCGTTGGCGGGAAGGGACTAGCGGGCTCGAAGCAGTTCTTC
CDR3: CAPSVGGKGLAGSKQFF
V: TRBV9
D: TRBD2
J: TRBJ2-1
size: many

DNA: TGTGCCAGCAGCGTAGGCCTAGCCCAAGAGACCCAGTACTTC
CDR3: CASSVGLAQETQYF
V: TRBV9
D: NA
J: TRBJ2-5
size: many

DNA: TGTGCCAGCAGCCGCGAAGGGGGACGGGGAGCTTTCTTT
CDR3: CASSREGGRGAFF
V: TRBV9
D: NA
J: TRBJ1-1
size: many

DNA: TGTGCCAGCACTTTGTCCCAGGGGTCGGGGGAAGAGACCCAGTACTTC
CDR3: CASTLSQGSGEETQYF
V: TRBV9
D: NA
J: TRBJ2-5
size: many

DNA: TGTGCCAGCAGCCCTGGACTAGTTCCTCCTACGCAGTATTTT
CDR3: CASSPGLVPPTQYF
V: TRBV9
D: TRBD2
J: TRBJ2-3
size: many

DNA: TGTGCCAGCAGCGAGACTAGCGGGAGGGCCTCATGGAGTACCGGGGGGCTGTTTTTT
CDR3: CASSETSGRASWSTGGLFF
V: TRBV9
D: TRBD2
J: TRBJ2-2
size: NA

DNA: TGTGCCAGCAGCGTAAGAGGCGGAGTCTCGCTTGAGACCCAGTACTTC
CDR3: CASSVRGGVSLETQYF
V: TRBV9
D: NA
J: TRBJ2-5
size: many

DNA: TGTGCCAGCAGCGTAGCGCCTAGCGGGAGGACAGATACGCAGTATTTT
CDR3: CASSVAPSGRTDTQYF
V: TRBV9
D: TRBD2
J: TRBJ2-3
size: few

DNA: TGTGCCAGCAGCAAAGGGGGGGATGGAGAGACCCAGTACTTC
CDR3: CASSKGGDGETQYF
V: TRBV21-1
D: NA
J: TRBJ2-5
size: many

DNA: TGTGCCAGCAGCGCGGGGGGTTATGGCTACACCTTC
CDR3: CASSAGGYGYTF
V: TRBV9
D: NA
J: TRBJ1-2
size: many

DNA: TGTGCCAGCAGCGCCAGGGAGGCTAATGAAAAACTGTTTTTT
CDR3: CASSAREANEKLFF
V: TRBV9
D: NA
J: TRBJ1-4
size: few

DNA: TGTGCCAGCAGCGAGGGGGTCGGGACAGGGGGTGTCGAGCAGTACTTC
CDR3: CASSEGVGTGGVEQYF
V: TRBV9
D: TRBD1
J: TRBJ2-7
size: many

DNA: TGTGCCAGCAGCGTTAGGGGGAAGGGGTTCCAAGAGACCCAGTACTTC
CDR3: CASSVRGKGFQETQYF
V: TRBV9
D: NA
J: TRBJ2-5
size: many

DNA: TGTGCCAGCAGGGGACTAGCGGGAGGTCATGAGCAGTTCTTC
CDR3: CASRGLAGGHEQFF
V: TRBV9
D: TRBD2
J: TRBJ2-1
size: few

DNA: TGTGCCAGCAGCAGGGGGACTCAGGGAAACACCATATATTTT
CDR3: CASSRGTQGNTIYF
V: TRBV9
D: NA
J: TRBJ1-3
size: many

DNA: TGTGCCAGCAGCGCACCGGGACTACCATCCACTGAAGCTTTCTTT
CDR3: CASSAPGLPSTEAFF
V: TRBV9
D: NA
J: TRBJ1-1
size: NA

DNA: TGTGCCAGCAGCGCGACAGGGTTTCGAAACACTGAAGCTTTCTTT
CDR3: CASSATGFRNTEAFF
V: TRBV9
D: TRBD1
J: TRBJ1-1
size: many

DNA: TGTGCCAGCAGCGGAAGAGGACGGAACACTGAAGCTTTCTTT
CDR3: CASSGRGRNTEAFF
V: TRBV9
D: NA
J: TRBJ1-1
size: many

DNA: TGTGCCAGCAGCCTGACCCTTGGGGGGGAGTACGAGCAGTACTTC
CDR3: CASSLTLGGEYEQYF
V: TRBV9
D: TRBD2
J: TRBJ2-7
size: many

DNA: TGTGCCAGCAGCGTAGAAGGGACAGGGACGCAGTATTTT
CDR3: CASSVEGTGTQYF
V: TRBV9
D: TRBD1
J: TRBJ2-3
size: many

DNA: TGTGCCAGCAGCTCTTCTTCCGAGGGGCAGTACAATCAGCCCCAGCATTTT
CDR3: CASSSSSEGQYNQPQHF
V: TRBV9
D: NA
J: TRBJ1-5
size: many

DNA: TGTGCCAGCAGCGGGGACTTCGGAGTTACCGGGGAGCTGTTTTTT
CDR3: CASSGDFGVTGELFF
V: TRBV9
D: NA
J: TRBJ2-2
size: many

DNA: TGTGCCAGCAGCGTAGTACACACAGATACGCAGTATTTT
CDR3: CASSVVHTDTQYF
V: TRBV9
D: NA
J: TRBJ2-3
size: many

DNA: TGTGCCAGCAGCCCGGACCCGGGAGTGTGGTCAACAGATACGCAGTATTTT
CDR3: CASSPDPGVWSTDTQYF
V: TRBV9
D: NA
J: TRBJ2-3
size: many

DNA: TGTGCCAGCAGCGTATCAGCGGGAGATACGCAGTATTTT
CDR3: CASSVSAGDTQYF
V: TRBV9
D: NA
J: TRBJ2-3
size: many